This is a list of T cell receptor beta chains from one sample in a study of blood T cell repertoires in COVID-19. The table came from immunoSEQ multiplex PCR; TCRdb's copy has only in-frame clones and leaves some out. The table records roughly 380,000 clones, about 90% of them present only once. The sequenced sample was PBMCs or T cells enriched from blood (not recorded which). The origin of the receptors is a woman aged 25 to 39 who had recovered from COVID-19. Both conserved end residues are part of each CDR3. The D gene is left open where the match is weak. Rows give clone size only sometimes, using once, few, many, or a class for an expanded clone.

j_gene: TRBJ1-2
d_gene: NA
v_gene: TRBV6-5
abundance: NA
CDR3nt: TGTGCCAGCAGTTACTCTGAGACAGTAGCTAACTATGGCTACACCTTC
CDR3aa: CASSYSETVANYGYTF

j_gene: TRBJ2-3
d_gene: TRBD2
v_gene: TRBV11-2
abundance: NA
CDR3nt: TGTGCCAGCAGCTTACTAGCGGGGGGTGGGGATACGCAGTATTTT
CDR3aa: CASSLLAGGGDTQYF

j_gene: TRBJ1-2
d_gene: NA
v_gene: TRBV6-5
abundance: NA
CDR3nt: TGTGCCAGCAGTTCGGCGGGGGCTAGCTATGGCTACACCTTC
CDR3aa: CASSSAGASYGYTF

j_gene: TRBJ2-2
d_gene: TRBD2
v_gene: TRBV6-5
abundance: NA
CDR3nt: TGTGCCAGCAGTTATACGACTAGCGGATTCACCGGGGAGCTGTTTTTT
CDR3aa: CASSYTTSGFTGELFF

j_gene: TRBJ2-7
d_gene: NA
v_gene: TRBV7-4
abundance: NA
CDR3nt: TGTGCCAGCACGGGGTACGGGACTCCCTACGAGCAGTACTTC
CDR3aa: CASTGYGTPYEQYF

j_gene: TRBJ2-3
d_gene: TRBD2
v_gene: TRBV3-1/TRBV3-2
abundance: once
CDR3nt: TGTGCCAGCACCAAAAGGAGGACGCTAGCGGGCAGAAGCACAGATACGCAGTATTTT
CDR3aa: CASTKRRTLAGRSTDTQYF

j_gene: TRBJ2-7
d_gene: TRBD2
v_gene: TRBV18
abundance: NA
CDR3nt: TGTGCCAGCTCACGTCTCAGGACTAGCGAGGAGCAGTACTTC
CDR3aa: CASSRLRTSEEQYF

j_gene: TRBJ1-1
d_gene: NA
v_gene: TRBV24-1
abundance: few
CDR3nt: TGTGCCACCAGTGACCATCCGACAGGACGGGGATACACTGAAGCTTTCTTT
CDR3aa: CATSDHPTGRGYTEAFF

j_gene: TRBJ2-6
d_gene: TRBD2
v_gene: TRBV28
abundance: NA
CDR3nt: TGTGCCAGCAGTTCCCCGACTAGCGGGTCTCACTCTGGGGCCAACGTCCTGACTTTC
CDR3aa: CASSSPTSGSHSGANVLTF

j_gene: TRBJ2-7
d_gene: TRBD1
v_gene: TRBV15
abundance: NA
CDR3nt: TGTGCCACCAGCAGAGGGGACAGTGGGTCCTACGAGCAGTACTTC
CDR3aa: CATSRGDSGSYEQYF

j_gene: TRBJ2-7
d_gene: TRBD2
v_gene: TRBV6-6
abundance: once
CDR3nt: TGTGCCAGCAGTCCCGAGGCTAGCGGGAGACTCCCCTACGAGCAGTACTTC
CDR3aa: CASSPEASGRLPYEQYF

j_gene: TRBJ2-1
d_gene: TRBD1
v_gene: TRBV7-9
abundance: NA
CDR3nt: TGTGCCAGCGGCAAACAGGGGGGCAATGAGCAGTTCTTC
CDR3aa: CASGKQGGNEQFF

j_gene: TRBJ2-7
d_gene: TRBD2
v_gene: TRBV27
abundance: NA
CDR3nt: TGTGCCAGCAGTTTATCGGGCAGGCGGGGGGAGCAGTACTTC
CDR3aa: CASSLSGRRGEQYF

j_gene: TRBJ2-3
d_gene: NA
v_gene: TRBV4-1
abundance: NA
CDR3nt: TGCGCCAGCAGCCAAGATCGTGGGTCGTGGCGTCTCGGGGGAGATACGCAGTATTTT
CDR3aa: CASSQDRGSWRLGGDTQYF

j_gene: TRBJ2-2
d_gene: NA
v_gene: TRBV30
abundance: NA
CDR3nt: TGTGCCTGGAGTCCATCGACTTCGAACACCGGGGAGCTGTTTTTT
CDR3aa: CAWSPSTSNTGELFF

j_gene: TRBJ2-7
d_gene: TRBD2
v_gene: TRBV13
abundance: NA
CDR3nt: TGTGCCAGCAGCTTATGGGGGACTAGCGGGAGTAAAGAGCAGTACTTC
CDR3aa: CASSLWGTSGSKEQYF

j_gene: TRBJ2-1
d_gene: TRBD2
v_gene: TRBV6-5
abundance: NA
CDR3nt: TGTGCCAGCAGTTCCAATAGCGGGGCGCAGTTCTTC
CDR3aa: CASSSNSGAQFF

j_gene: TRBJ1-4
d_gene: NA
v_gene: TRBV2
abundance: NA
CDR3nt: TGTGCCAGCCAGCAGGAGGATGGGGAAAAACTGTTTTTT
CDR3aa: CASQQEDGEKLFF

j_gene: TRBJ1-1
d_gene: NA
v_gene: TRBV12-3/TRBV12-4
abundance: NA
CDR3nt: TGTGCCAGCAGGCCTGACGCGGGGACTGAAGCTTTCTTT
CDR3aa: CASRPDAGTEAFF

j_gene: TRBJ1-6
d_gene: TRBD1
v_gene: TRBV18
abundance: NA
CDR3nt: TGTGCCAGCTCCCAGACGCAGGGGGCTTATTCACCCCTCCACTTT
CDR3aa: CASSQTQGAYSPLHF

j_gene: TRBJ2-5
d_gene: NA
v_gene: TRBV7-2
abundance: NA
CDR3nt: TGTGCCAGCAGTCAGGACTACCGACGGGAGACCCAGTACTTC
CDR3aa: CASSQDYRRETQYF

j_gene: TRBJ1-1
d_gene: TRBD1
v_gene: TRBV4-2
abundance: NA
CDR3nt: TGTGCCAGCAGCCTGCCGGGACAGGGGTGGACTGAAGCTTTCTTT
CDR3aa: CASSLPGQGWTEAFF

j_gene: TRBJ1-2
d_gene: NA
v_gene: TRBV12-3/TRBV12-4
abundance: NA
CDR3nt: TGTGCCAGCAGTTTAGCGGCCATCTATGGCTACACCTTC
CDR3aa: CASSLAAIYGYTF

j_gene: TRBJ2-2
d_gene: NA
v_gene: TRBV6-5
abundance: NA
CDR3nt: TGTGCCAGCAACAGCGGGTTCACCGGGGAGCTGTTTTTT
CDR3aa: CASNSGFTGELFF

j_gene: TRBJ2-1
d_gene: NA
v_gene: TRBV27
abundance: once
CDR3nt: TGTGCCAGCAGTCGGACAGACAATGAGCAGTTCTTC
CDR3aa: CASSRTDNEQFF

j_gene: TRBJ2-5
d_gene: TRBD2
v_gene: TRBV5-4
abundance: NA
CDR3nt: TGTGCCAGCACGGTAGCGGGAGAGGGGACCCAGTACTTC
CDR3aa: CASTVAGEGTQYF

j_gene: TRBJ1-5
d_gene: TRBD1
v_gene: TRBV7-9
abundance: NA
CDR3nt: TGTGCCAGCAGCTTAGTTCAGGGGGTAGGCAATCAGCCCCAGCATTTT
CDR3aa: CASSLVQGVGNQPQHF

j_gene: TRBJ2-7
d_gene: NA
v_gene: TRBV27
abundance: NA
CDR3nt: TGTGCCAGCAGTTCCCGCTACGAGCAGTACTTC
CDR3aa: CASSSRYEQYF

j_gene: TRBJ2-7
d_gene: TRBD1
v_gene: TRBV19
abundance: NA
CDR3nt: TGTGCCAGTAGTATGACAGGGGGCTGGAAAGAGCAGTACTTC
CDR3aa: CASSMTGGWKEQYF

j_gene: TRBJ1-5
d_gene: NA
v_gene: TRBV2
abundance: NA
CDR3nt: TGTGCCAGCAAGAGAGACACCAATCAGCCCCAGCATTTT
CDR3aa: CASKRDTNQPQHF

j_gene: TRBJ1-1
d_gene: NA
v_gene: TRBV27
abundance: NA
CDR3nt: TGTGCCAGCAGTTTATCGGGTATGAGTTCCGGGTCCGCTGAAGCTTTCTTT
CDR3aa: CASSLSGMSSGSAEAFF

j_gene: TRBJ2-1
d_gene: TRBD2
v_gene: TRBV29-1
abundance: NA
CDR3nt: TGCAGCGTAACAAGTACTAGCGGGATAGTCAGGAGCCCCTACAATGAGCAGTTCTTC
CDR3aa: CSVTSTSGIVRSPYNEQFF

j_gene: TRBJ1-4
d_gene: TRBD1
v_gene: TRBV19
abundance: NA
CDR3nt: TGTGCCAGTAGTGCCAGGGGGGAAGGCGGTGAAAAACTGTTTTTT
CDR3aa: CASSARGEGGEKLFF

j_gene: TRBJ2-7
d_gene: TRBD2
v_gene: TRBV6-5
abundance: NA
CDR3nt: TGTGCCAGCAGCTGGGGCGGGGGGGCCGATTACGAGCAGTACTTC
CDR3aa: CASSWGGGADYEQYF

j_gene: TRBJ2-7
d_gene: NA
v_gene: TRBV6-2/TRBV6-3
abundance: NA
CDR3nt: TGTGCCAGCAGTTATCAGGGGGCGGGAGCCTACGAGCAGTACTTC
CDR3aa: CASSYQGAGAYEQYF

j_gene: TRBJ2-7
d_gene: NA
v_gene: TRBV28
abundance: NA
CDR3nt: TGTGCCAGCAGCCCGGGACAAACCTACGAGCAGTACTTC
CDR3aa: CASSPGQTYEQYF

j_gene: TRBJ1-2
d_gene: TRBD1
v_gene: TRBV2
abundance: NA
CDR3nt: TGTGCCAGCAGTGAGAGGGGACAGTTCTATGGCTACACCTTC
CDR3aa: CASSERGQFYGYTF

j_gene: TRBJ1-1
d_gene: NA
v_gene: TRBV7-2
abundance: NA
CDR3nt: TGTGCCAGCAGCTTAGCGGCGAGCAGGGGAGACACTGAAGCTTTCTTT
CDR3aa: CASSLAASRGDTEAFF

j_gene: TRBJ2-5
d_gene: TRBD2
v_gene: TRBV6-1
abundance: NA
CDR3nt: TGTGCCAGCAGTGATGGACTAGCGGGCCCCCAAGAGACCCAGTACTTC
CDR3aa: CASSDGLAGPQETQYF

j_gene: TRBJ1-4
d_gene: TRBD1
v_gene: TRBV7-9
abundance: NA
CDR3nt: TGTGCCAGCAGCTTAGCCCCCGGGACAGGGATTAATGAAAAACTGTTTTTT
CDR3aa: CASSLAPGTGINEKLFF

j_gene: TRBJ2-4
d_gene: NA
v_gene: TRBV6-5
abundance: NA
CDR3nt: TGTGCCAGCAGTTACTCGGGTGAGGGAGCCAAAAACATTCAGTACTTC
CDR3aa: CASSYSGEGAKNIQYF

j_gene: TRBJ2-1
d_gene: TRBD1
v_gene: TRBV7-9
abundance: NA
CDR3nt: TGTGCCAGCAGCCAAGGGACAGGCCACTCCAATGAGCAGTTCTTC
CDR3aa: CASSQGTGHSNEQFF

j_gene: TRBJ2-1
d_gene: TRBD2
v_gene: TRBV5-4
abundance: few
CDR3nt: TGTGCCAGCAGCACCCAAGCGGGAGGTGAGCAGTTCTTC
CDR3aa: CASSTQAGGEQFF

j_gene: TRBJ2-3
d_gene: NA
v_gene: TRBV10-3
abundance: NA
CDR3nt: TGTGCCATCAGTGAGTTCACTGCTCGTTCAGATACGCAGTATTTT
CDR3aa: CAISEFTARSDTQYF

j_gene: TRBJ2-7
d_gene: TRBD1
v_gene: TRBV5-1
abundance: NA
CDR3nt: TGCGCCAGCAGCCCCACAGGGGGTGCCTACGAGCAGTACTTC
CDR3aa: CASSPTGGAYEQYF

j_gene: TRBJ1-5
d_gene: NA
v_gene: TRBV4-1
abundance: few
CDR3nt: TGCGCCAGCAGCCAAGGACAGGATAGCAATCAGCCCCAGCATTTT
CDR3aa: CASSQGQDSNQPQHF

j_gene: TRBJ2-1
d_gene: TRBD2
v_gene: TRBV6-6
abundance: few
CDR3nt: TGTGCCAGCAGTCCAGCACTAGCGGGGATCTACAATGAGCAGTTCTTC
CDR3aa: CASSPALAGIYNEQFF

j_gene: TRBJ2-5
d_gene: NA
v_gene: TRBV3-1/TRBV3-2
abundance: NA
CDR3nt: TGTGCCAGCAGCCCTACCAGGGGGGTATCGGAGACCCAGTACTTC
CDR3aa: CASSPTRGVSETQYF

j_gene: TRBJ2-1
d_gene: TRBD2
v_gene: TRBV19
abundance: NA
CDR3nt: TGTGCCAGTAGTACTAGCGGGAGCTCCTACAATGAGCAGTTCTTC
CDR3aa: CASSTSGSSYNEQFF

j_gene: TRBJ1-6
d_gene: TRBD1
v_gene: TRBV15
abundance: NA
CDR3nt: TGTGCCACCAGCAGACTCGGACAGGGCTATAATTCACCCCTCCACTTT
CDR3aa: CATSRLGQGYNSPLHF

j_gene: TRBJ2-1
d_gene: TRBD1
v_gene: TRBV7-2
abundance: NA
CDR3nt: TGTGCCAGCAGCTCCCTTGGACAGGTTGCGTTCTTC
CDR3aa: CASSSLGQVAFF

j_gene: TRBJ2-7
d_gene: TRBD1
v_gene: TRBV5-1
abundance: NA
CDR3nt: TGCGCCAGCAGGATTTTACAGGGGGCCTACGAGCAGTACTTC
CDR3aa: CASRILQGAYEQYF

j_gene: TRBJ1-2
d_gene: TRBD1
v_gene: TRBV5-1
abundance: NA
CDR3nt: TGCGCCAGCAGCCTCCGACAGGGCAGCTATGGCTACACCTTC
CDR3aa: CASSLRQGSYGYTF

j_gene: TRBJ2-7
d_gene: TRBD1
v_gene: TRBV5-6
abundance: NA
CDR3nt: TGTGCCAGCAGCCCAGGGACAGGGAGCTACGGGCAGTACTTC
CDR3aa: CASSPGTGSYGQYF

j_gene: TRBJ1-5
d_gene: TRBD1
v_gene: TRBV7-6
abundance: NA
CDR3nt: TGTGCCAGCAGCTTAGAGCCGGGACAGGGTATCAATCAGCCCCAGCATTTT
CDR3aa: CASSLEPGQGINQPQHF